The present T cell receptor (beta chain) was sequenced within a study of blood T cell repertoires in COVID-19. Overall study: Acute and convalescent COVID-19 specimens originated in the United States, Italy and Spain.

This clone was observed a handful of times. Per the study methods: Counts of nucleated cells, estimated from reference gene primer amplification, were obtained. Clones were read by immunoSEQ multiplex PCR, and TCRdb kept only the in-frame ones, dropping some. The DNA was the basis for D and trimming; V, J and clone size are from that table. The sample lists about 170,000 clones, just under 90% occurring once. The sample comprised peripheral blood. The receptor was derived from a man aged 18 to 29 with active or convalescent COVID-19.

The CDR3 sequence: CASSLTGSNTGELFF. The CDR3 coding sequence is TGTGCCAGCAGCTTGACAGGATCGAACACCGGGGAGCTGTTTTTT. This chain joins TRBV9 and TRBJ2-2; tentatively, D is TRBD1 (6 bases). CDR1 SGDLS and CDR2 YYNGEE come from the germline V gene. The CDR3 covers 15 residues. Trimming stripped 4 bases from V and 0 bases from J, with 10 bases between.